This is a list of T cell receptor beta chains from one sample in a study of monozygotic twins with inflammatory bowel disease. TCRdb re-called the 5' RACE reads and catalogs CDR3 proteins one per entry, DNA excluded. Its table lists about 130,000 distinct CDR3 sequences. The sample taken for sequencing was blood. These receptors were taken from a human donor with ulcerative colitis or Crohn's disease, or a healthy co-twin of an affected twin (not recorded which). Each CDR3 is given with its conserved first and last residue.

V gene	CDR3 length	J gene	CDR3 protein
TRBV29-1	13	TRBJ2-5	CSVEQGLGETQYF
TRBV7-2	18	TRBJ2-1	CASSLAGAGLAGGNEQFF
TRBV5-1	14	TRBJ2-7	CASSLSGSSYEQYF
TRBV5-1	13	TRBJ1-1	CASSLGGHAEAFF
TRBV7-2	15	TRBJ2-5	CASSSGGLAEETQYF
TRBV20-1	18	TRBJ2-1	CSARPTSGRGQDYNEQFF
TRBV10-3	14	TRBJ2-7	CAISEVEREYEQYF
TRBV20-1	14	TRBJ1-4	CSAVEVATNEKLFF
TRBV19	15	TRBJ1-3	CATSRQTTSGNTIYF
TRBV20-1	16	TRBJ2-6	CSASWDRGPGANVLTF
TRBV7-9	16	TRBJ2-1	CASSPNGLARYNEQFF
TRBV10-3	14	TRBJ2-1	CATSGGTSPHEQFF
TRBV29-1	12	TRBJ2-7	CSVVRQVGEQYF
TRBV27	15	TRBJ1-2	CASSLHGQGDYGYTF
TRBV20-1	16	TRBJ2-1	CSARNRGPGTINEQFF
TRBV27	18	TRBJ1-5	CASSPRQGVRFSNQPQHF
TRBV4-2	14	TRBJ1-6	CASSQDPRNSPLHF
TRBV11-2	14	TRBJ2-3	CASRDLSSTDTQYF
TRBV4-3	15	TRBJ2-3	CASSQETGVTDTQYF
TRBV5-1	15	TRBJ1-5	CASSLVSGPNQPQHF